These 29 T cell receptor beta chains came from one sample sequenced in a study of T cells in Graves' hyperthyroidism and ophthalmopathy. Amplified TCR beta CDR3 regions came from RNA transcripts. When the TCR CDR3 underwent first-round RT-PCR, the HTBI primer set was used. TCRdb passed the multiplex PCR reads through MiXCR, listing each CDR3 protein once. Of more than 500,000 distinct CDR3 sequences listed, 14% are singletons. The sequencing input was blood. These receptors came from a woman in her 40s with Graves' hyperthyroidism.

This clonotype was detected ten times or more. Here the CDR3 DNA reads TGTGCCAGCAGTCCATCAACCGGACTGACGAGACAAGAGACCCAGTACTTC. Translated: CASSPSTGLTRQETQYF. The chain couples TRBV27 to TRBJ2-5; D might be TRBD2 (5 bases). The CDR3 extends over 17 amino acids. Germline-derived CDR1 and CDR2 are MNHEY and SMNVEV (reference sequence). Trimming shortened V by 5 bases and J by 2 bases, and 21 bases separated the two germline ends.

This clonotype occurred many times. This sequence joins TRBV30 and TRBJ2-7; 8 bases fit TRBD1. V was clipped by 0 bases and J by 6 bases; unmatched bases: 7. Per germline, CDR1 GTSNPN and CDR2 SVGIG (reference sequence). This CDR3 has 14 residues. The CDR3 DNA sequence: TGTGCCTGGAGTGTGGGTCAGGGGGCTAGCGAGCAGTACTTC. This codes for CAWSVGQGASEQYF.

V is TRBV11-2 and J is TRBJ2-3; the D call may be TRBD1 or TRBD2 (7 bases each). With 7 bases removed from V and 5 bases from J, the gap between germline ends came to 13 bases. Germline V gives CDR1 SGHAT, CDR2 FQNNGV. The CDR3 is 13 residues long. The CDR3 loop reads CASNAGGEDTQYF. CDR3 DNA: TGTGCCAGCAATGCAGGGGGGGAAGATACGCAGTATTTT.

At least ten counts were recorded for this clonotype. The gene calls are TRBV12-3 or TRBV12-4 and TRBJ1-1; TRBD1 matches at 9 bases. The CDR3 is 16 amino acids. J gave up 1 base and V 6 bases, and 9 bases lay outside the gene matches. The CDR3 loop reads CASRHPGTGRNTEAFF. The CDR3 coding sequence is TGTGCCAGCAGACATCCCGGGACAGGGCGGAACACTGAAGCTTTCTTT.

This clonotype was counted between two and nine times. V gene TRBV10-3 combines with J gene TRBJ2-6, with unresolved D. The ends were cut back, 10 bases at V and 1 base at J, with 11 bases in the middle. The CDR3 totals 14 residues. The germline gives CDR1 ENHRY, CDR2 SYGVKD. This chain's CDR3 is CASGKESGANVLTF. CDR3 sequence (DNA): TGTGCCAGCGGCAAAGAATCTGGGGCCAACGTCCTGACTTTC.

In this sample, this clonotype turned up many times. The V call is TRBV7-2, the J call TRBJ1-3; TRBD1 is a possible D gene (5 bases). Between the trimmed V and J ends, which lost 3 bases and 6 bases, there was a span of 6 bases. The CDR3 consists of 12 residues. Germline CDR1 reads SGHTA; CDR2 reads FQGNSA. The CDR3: CASSLGPNTIYF. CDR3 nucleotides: TGTGCCAGCAGCTTGGGACCAAACACCATATATTTT.

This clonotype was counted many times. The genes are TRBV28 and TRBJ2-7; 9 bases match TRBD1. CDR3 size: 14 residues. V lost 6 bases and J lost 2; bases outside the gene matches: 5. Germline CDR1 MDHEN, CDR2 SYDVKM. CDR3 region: CASRKQGAPYEQYF. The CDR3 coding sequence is TGTGCCAGCAGAAAACAGGGGGCCCCCTACGAGCAGTACTTC.

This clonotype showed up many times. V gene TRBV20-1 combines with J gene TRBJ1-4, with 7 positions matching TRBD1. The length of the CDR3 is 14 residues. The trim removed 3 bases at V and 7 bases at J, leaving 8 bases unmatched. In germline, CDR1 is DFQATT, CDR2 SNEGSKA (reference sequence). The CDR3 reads CSARDDRVAEKLFF. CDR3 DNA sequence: TGCAGTGCTAGGGATGACAGGGTCGCTGAAAAACTGTTTTTT.

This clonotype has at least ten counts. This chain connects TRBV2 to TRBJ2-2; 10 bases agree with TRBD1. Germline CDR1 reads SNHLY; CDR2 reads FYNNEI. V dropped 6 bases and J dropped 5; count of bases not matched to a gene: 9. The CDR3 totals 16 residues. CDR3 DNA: TGTGCCAGCAGGAATGCCGGGACAGGGGTTACCGGGGAGCTGTTTTTT. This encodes CASRNAGTGVTGELFF.

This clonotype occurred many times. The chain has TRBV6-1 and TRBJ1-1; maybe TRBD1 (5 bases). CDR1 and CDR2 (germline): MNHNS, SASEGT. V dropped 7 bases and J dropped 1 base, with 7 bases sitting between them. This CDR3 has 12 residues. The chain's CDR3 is CASKQANTEAFF. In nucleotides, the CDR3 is TGTGCCAGCAAACAGGCGAACACTGAAGCTTTCTTT.

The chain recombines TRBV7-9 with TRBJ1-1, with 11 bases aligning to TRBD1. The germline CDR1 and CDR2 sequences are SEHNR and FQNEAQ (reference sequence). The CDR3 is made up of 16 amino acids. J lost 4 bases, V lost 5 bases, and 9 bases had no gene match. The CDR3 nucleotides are TGTGCCAGCAGCCTTATCGCCGGGACAGGGGGCACTGAAGCTTTCTTT. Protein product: CASSLIAGTGGTEAFF.

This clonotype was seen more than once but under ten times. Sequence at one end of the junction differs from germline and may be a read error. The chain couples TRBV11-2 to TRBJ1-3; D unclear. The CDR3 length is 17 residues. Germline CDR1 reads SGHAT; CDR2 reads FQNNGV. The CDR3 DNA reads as TGTGCCAGCAGCCAAAACGCCCGGGCAGCTGATGGAATCACCATATATTTT. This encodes CASSQNARAADGITIYF.

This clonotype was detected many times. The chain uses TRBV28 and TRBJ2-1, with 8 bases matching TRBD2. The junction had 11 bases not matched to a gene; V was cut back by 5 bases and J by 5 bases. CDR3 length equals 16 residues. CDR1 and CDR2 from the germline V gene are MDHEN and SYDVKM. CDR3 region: CASSNQVAGLDNEQFF. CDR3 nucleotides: TGTGCCAGCAGTAACCAAGTAGCGGGATTAGACAATGAGCAGTTCTTC.

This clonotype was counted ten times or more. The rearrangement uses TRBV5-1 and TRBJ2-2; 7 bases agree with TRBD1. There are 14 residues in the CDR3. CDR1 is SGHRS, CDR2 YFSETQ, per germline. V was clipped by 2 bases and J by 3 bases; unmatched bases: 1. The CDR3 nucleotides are TGCGCCAGCAGCTTCGGACAGGACACCGGGGAGCTGTTTTTT. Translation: CASSFGQDTGELFF.

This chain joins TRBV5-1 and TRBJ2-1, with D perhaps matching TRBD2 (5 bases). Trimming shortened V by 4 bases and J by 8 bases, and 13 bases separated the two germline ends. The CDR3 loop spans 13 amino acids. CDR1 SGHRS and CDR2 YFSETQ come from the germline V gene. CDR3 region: CASSPGKHDEQFF. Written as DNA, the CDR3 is TGCGCCAGCAGCCCGGGGAAACACGATGAGCAGTTCTTC.

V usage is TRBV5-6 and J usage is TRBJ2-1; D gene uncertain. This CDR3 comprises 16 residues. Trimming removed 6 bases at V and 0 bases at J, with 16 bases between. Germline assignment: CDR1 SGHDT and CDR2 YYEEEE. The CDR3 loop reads CASIFLGYSSYNEQFF. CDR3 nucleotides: TGTGCCAGCATCTTTTTGGGCTACAGCTCCTACAATGAGCAGTTCTTC. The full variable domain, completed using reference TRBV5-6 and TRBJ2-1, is DAGVTQSPTHLIKTRGQQVTLRCSPKSGHDTVSWYQQALGQGPQFIFQYYEEEERQRGNFPDRFSGHQFPNYSSELNVNALLLGDSALYLCASIFLGYSSYNEQFFGPGTRLTVL.

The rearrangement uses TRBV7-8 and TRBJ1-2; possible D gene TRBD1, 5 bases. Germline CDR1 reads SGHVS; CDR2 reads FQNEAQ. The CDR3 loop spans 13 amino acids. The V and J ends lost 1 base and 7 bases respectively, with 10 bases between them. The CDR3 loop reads CASSLEGRGGYTF. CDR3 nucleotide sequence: TGTGCCAGCAGCTTAGAGGGGAGGGGTGGCTACACCTTC.

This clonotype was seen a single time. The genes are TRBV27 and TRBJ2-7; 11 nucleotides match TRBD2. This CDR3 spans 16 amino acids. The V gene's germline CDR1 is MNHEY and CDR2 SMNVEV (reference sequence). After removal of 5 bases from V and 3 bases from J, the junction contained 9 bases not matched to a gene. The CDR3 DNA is TGTGCCAGCAGTCTGATGACTAGCGGGATGCTCTACGAGCAGTACTTC. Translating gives CASSLMTSGMLYEQYF.

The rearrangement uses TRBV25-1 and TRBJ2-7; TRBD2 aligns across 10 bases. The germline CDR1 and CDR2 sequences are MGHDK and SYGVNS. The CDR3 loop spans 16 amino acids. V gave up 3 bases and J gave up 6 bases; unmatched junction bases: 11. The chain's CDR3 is CASSEVGLAGVSEQYF. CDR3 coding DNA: TGTGCCAGCAGTGAGGTTGGGCTAGCGGGAGTAAGCGAGCAGTACTTC.

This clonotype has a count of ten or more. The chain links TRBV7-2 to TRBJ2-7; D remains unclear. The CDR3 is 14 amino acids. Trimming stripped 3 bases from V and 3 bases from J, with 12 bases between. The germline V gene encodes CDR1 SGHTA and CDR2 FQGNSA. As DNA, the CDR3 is TGTGCCAGCAGCTTTTTAGGCCAGAACTACGAGCAGTACTTC. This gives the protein CASSFLGQNYEQYF. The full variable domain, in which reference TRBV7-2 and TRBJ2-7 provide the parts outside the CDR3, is GAGVSQSPSNKVTEKGKDVELRCDPISGHTALYWYRQSLGQGLEFLIYFQGNSAPDKSGLPSDRFSAERTGGSVSTLTIQRTQQEDSAVYLCASSFLGQNYEQYFGPGTRLTVT.

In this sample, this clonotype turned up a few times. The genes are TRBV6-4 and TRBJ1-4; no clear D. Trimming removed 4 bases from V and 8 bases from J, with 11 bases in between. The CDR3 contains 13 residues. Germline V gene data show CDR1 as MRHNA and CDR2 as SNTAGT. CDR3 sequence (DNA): TGTGCCAGCAGTGTGAACGCGGGGGAAAAACTGTTTTTT. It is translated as CASSVNAGEKLFF.

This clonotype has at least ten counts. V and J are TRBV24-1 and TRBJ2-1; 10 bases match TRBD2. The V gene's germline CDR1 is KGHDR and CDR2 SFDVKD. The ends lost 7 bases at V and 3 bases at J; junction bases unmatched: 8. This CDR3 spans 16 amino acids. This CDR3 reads CATRGLAERIYNEQFF. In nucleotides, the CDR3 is TGTGCCACCAGAGGACTAGCGGAGCGAATCTACAATGAGCAGTTCTTC.

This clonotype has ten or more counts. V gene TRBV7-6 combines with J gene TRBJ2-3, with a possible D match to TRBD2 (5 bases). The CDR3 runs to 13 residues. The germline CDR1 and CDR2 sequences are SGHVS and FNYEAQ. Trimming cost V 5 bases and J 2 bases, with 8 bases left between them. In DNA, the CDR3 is TGTGCCAGCAGCCCCCGGGACACAGATACGCAGTATTTT. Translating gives CASSPRDTDTQYF.

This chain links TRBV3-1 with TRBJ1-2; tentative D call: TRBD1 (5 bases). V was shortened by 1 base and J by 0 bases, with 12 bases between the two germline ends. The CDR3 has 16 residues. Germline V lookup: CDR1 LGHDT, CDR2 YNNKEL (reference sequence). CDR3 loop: CASSQGLKGANYGYTF. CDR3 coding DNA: TGTGCCAGCAGCCAAGGGTTGAAAGGGGCTAACTATGGCTACACCTTC.

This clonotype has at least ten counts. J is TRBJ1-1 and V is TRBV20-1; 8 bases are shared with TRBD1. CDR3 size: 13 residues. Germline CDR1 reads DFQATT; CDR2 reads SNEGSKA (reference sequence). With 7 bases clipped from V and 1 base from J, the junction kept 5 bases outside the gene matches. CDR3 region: CSVDRGTNTEAFF. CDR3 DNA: TGCAGTGTCGACAGGGGTACGAACACTGAAGCTTTCTTT.

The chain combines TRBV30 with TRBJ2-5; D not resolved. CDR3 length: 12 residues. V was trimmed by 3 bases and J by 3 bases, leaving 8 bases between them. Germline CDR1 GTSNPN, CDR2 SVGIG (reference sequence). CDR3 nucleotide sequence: TGTGCCTGGAGACACATGGAAGAGACCCAGTACTTC. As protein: CAWRHMEETQYF. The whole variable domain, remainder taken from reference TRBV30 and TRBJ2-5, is SQTIHQWPATLVQPVGSPLSLECTVEGTSNPNLYWYRQAAGRGLQLLFYSVGIGQISSEVPQNLSASRPQDRQFILSSKKLLLSDSGFYLCAWRHMEETQYFGPGTRLLVL.

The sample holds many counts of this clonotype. Here the CDR3 reads CASSTLIGLGETQYF. The CDR3, as DNA: TGTGCCAGCAGTACGTTAATAGGACTCGGGGAGACCCAGTACTTC. The rearrangement uses TRBV12-3 or TRBV12-4 and TRBJ2-5; D possibly corresponds to TRBD2 (5 bases). The V end was cut by 5 bases, the J end by 5 bases, with 18 bases between. CDR3 length: 15 residues.

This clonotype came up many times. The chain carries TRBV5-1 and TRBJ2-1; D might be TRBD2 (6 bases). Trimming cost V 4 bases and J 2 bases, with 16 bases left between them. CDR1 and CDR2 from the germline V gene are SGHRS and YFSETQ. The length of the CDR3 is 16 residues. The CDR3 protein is CASSPERAAPYNEQFF. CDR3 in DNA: TGCGCCAGCAGCCCCGAGCGGGCGGCGCCCTACAATGAGCAGTTCTTC.

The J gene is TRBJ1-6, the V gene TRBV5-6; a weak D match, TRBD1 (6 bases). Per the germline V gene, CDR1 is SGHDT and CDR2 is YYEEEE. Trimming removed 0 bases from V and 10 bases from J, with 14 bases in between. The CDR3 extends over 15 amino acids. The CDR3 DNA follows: TGTGCCAGCAGCTTGGGGGGGGCGAGTAGCTCACCCCTCCACTTT. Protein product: CASSLGGASSSPLHF. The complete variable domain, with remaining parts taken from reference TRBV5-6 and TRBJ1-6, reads DAGVTQSPTHLIKTRGQQVTLRCSPKSGHDTVSWYQQALGQGPQFIFQYYEEEERQRGNFPDRFSGHQFPNYSSELNVNALLLGDSALYLCASSLGGASSSPLHFGNGTRLTVT.